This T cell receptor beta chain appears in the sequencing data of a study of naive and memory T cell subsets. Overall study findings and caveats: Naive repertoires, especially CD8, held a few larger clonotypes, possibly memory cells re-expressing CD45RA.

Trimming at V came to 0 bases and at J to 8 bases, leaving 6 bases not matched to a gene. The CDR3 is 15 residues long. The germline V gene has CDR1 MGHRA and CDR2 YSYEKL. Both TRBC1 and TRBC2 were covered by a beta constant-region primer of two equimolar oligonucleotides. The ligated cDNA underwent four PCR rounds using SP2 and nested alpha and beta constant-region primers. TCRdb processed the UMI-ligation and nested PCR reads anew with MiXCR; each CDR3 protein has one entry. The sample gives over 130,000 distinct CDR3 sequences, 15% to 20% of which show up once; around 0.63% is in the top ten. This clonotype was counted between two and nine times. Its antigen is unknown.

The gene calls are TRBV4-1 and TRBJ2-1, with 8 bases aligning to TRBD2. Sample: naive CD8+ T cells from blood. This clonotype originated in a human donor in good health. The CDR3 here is CASSQDGRAIDEQFF. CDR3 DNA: TGCGCCAGCAGCCAAGACGGGAGGGCCATCGATGAGCAGTTCTTC.